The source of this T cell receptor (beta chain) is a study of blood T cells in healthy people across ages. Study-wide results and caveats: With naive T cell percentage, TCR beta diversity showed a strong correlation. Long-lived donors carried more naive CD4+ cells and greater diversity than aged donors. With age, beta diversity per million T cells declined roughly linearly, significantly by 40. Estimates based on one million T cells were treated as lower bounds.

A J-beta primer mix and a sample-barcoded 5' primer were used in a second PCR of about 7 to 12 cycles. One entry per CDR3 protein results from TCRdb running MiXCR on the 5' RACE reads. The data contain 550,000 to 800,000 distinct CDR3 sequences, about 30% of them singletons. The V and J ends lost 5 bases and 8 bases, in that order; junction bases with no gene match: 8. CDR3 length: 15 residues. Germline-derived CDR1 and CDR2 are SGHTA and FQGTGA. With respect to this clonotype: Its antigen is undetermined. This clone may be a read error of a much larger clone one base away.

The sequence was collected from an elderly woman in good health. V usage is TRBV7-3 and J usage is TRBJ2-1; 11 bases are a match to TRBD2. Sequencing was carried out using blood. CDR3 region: CASSASGGIRDEQFF. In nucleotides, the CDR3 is TGTGCCAGCAGCGCTAGCGGGGGGATTCGGGATGAGCAGTTCTTC.